This T cell receptor beta chain was profiled in a study of blood T cell repertoires in COVID-19. V was shortened by 4 bases and J by 5 bases, with 18 bases between the two germline ends. The length of the CDR3 is 15 residues. CDR1 LNHNV and CDR2 YYDKDF come from the germline V gene (reference sequence). Method: immunoSEQ multiplex PCR; TCRdb's copy keeps in-frame clones and lacks some. The top ten clones hold approximately 11% of a sample with 150,000 to 200,000 clones, about 81% of them seen once. The gene calls are TRBV15 and TRBJ2-7, with a tentative D call TRBD2 (6 bases). This TCR was sampled from a man in his fifties or sixties with active or convalescent COVID-19. Input material: peripheral blood. Here the CDR3 reads CATSTRSGTPNEQYF. The CDR3 region has the DNA TGTGCCACCAGCACCCGCTCCGGGACTCCCAACGAGCAGTACTTC.